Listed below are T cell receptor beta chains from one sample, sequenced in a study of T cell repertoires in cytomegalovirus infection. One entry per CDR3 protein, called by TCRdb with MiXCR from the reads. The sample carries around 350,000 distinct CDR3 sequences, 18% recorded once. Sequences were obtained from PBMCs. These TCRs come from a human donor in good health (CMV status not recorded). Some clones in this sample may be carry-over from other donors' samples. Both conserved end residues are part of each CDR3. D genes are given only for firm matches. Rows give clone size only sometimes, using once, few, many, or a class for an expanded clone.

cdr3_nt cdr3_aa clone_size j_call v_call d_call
TGTGCCAGCAGCTCCACCCAGGGCCTCTACGAGCAGTACTTC CASSSTQGLYEQYF many TRBJ2-7 TRBV7-2 NA
TGTGCCAGTAGTATAGGTACTCTGGCGTCAGATGAGCAGTTCTTC CASSIGTLASDEQFF many TRBJ2-1 TRBV19 NA
TGTGCCGGGGGAGAGGGGGCCAACGTCCTGACTTTC CAGGEGANVLTF few TRBJ2-6 TRBV6-1 NA
TGTGCCAGCAGTTTTGGGGGCTCGCGGGGTATTTACTACGAGCAGTACTTC CASSFGGSRGIYYEQYF NA TRBJ2-7 TRBV12-3/TRBV12-4 NA
TGTGCCAGTACCCCCGACAGGGGGCGGGTCGGGGAGCTGTTTTTT CASTPDRGRVGELFF few TRBJ2-2 TRBV19 TRBD1
TGTGCCAGCAGTTTACCTCCCGTCGGGGAGCTGTTTTTT CASSLPPVGELFF few TRBJ2-2 TRBV12-3/TRBV12-4 NA
TGCGCCAGCAGCCAGTTTCCCCTAGTCCGGCAGTACTTC CASSQFPLVRQYF NA TRBJ2-7 TRBV4-1 NA
TGTGCCAGCAGTCCAGGGGGGGTGACTAATGAAAAACTGTTTTTT CASSPGGVTNEKLFF many TRBJ1-4 TRBV12-3/TRBV12-4 TRBD1
TGTGCCAGCAGCGGCCACACAAGGACAAATGAGCAGTTCTTC CASSGHTRTNEQFF NA TRBJ2-1 TRBV9 NA
TGTGCCAGCAGCTTAGACCCCAGGGAACAAGATACGCAGTATTTT CASSLDPREQDTQYF NA TRBJ2-3 TRBV11-2 NA
TGTGCCAGCAGCTTACAAGGGGTAGAGGAGCCCCAGCATTTT CASSLQGVEEPQHF NA TRBJ1-5 TRBV7-9 NA
TGTGCCAGCAGCTTAAGGGTGGGGAAAAGCACAGATACGCAGTATTTT CASSLRVGKSTDTQYF NA TRBJ2-3 TRBV7-2 NA
TGTGCCAGCGGCCGGGACAGGGTGTCTCGGGGTTCACCCCTCCACTTT CASGRDRVSRGSPLHF many TRBJ1-6 TRBV7-9 TRBD1
TGCGCCAGCAGCTTGAATACAGGGAATCTGCAAGCTTTCTTT CASSLNTGNLQAFF NA TRBJ1-1 TRBV5-1 NA
TGTGCCAGCAGCGATCGGAGAGAAGGAGATACGCAGTATTTT CASSDRREGDTQYF many TRBJ2-3 TRBV7-2 NA
TGTGCCATCAGTGTGAGCCGATCGAACTCCTACGAGCAGTACTTC CAISVSRSNSYEQYF NA TRBJ2-7 TRBV10-3 NA
TGCGCCAGCAGCCAAGTTCTAGTGGGCCTAGGGAGCGCAGATACGCAGTATTTT CASSQVLVGLGSADTQYF NA TRBJ2-3 TRBV4-1 NA
TGTGCCAGCAGTCCCCCGTGGGGTCTGGAGCAGTACTTC CASSPPWGLEQYF many TRBJ2-7 TRBV28 NA
TGTGCCAGCTCCAAAGGGGGGTTGTACGAGCAGTACTTC CASSKGGLYEQYF NA TRBJ2-7 TRBV7-9 NA
TGTGCCAGCAGCCCAGCATCATCGGAAGGCTCCTACGAGCAGTACTTC CASSPASSEGSYEQYF many TRBJ2-7 TRBV7-2 NA
TGTGCCTGGAGTCAATCAGGGACACGCCCGGGAAACACCATATATTTT CAWSQSGTRPGNTIYF many TRBJ1-3 TRBV30 NA
TGTGCCAGCACCCCCCCTCTCGGGGATATCAATGAGCAGTTCTTC CASTPPLGDINEQFF many TRBJ2-1 TRBV6-5 NA
TGTGCCAGCAGCGACGAAACGAGCGGGACCCAGTACTTC CASSDETSGTQYF many TRBJ2-5 TRBV7-2 NA
TGTGCCAGCAGCTTAGGACTAGCGGGAGTAAGGCAGTTCTTC CASSLGLAGVRQFF few TRBJ2-1 TRBV11-2 TRBD2
TGCAGTGCTCCCCTAGCGGGGGATTACGAGCAGTACTTC CSAPLAGDYEQYF NA TRBJ2-7 TRBV20-1 TRBD2
TGTGCCAGCAGCCGAGCGGGGGACAACTATTCACCCCTCCACTTT CASSRAGDNYSPLHF many TRBJ1-6 TRBV2 NA
TGTGCCAGCTCACCTTACGGTTTGAATAGTGATGGCTACACCTTC CASSPYGLNSDGYTF NA TRBJ1-2 TRBV18 NA
TGTGCCAGCATCCAGGGACTAGCGGTGACTCCGCCCTCCTACGAGCAGTACTTC CASIQGLAVTPPSYEQYF few TRBJ2-7 TRBV6-1 TRBD2
TGTGCCATCAGTGAGTTATTGAACACTGAAGCTTTCTTT CAISELLNTEAFF few TRBJ1-1 TRBV10-3 NA
TGTGCCTCCCGCCCGAGCAATCCAGGGGAGCAGTACTTC CASRPSNPGEQYF NA TRBJ2-7 TRBV11-2 NA
TGCGCCAGCAGCCAAGCCGGGACTAGCATCTACAATGAGCAGTTCTTC CASSQAGTSIYNEQFF few TRBJ2-1 TRBV4-3 TRBD2
TGTGCCAGCAGCTTAGCAAACAGGGGGCTCCAGGCGTTCCGCGACAATGAGCAGTTCTTC CASSLANRGLQAFRDNEQFF NA TRBJ2-1 TRBV7-9 TRBD1
TGTGCCAGCGCCAAACAGGGGTTGAATCAGCCCCAGCATTTT CASAKQGLNQPQHF NA TRBJ1-5 TRBV12-3/TRBV12-4 TRBD1
TGTGCCAGCAGTTACTCGACAGGGGGAAGAGGCTACACCTTC CASSYSTGGRGYTF many TRBJ1-2 TRBV6-2/TRBV6-3 TRBD1
TGTGCCAGTAGTAAAACAAGAGGACTAGGTTCACCCCTCCACTTT CASSKTRGLGSPLHF NA TRBJ1-6 TRBV19 NA
TGTGCCTGGGGACAGGCTGCCCACGAGCAGTACTTC CAWGQAAHEQYF few TRBJ2-7 TRBV30 TRBD1
TGCAGCGGAAAGAAGGGAAACGACAGTGAGCAGTTCTTC CSGKKGNDSEQFF NA TRBJ2-1 TRBV29-1 NA
TGTGCCAGCAGACGACTAGCGACGACCGGGGAGCTGTTTTTT CASRRLATTGELFF many TRBJ2-2 TRBV7-6 TRBD2
TGTGCCAGCAGTTGGGACAGGGTAGTCACCGGGGAGCTGTTTTTT CASSWDRVVTGELFF few TRBJ2-2 TRBV7-2 TRBD1
TGTGCCAGCAGTAGGGGGGACAGGGAGGTCCACGAGCAGTACTTC CASSRGDREVHEQYF NA TRBJ2-7 TRBV6-5 TRBD1
TGTGCCACCACGGAGGGGGGCTATGGCTACACCTTC CATTEGGYGYTF many TRBJ1-2 TRBV19 NA
TGCAGTGCTTCACAGGGTCGGGAGACCCAGTACTTC CSASQGRETQYF few TRBJ2-5 TRBV20-1 NA
TGTGCCAGCAGTGACAACTATGGCTACACCTTC CASSDNYGYTF NA TRBJ1-2 TRBV28 NA
TGCAGTGCTAGACTCGCGGGGGCGTTCACTGAAGCTTTCTTT CSARLAGAFTEAFF NA TRBJ1-1 TRBV20-1 NA
TGTGCCAGCAGCGCTCGACTAGCGGGAGGCCCTCCCTACGAGCAGTACTTC CASSARLAGGPPYEQYF NA TRBJ2-7 TRBV7-2 TRBD2